This TCR beta chain is from a study of shared clonotypes between healthy human individuals. Study-wide results and limits: All-four-donor shared clonotypes had higher generation probabilities than non-shared clonotypes did.

As regards this clone: Its antigen is currently unknown.

Only in-frame clones appear in the TCRdb table, and some are missing; sequencing was by immunoSEQ multiplex PCR. The sample has about 340,000 clones, more than 60% seen once; the top ten hold around 9.3%. The CDR3 consists of 14 residues. Germline CDR1 reads MNHEY; CDR2 reads SMNVEV (reference sequence). V dropped 6 bases and J dropped 7 bases, with 16 bases sitting between them. This TCR came from a man aged 25-45 years in good health. The rearrangement uses TRBV27 and TRBJ1-5; D perhaps matches TRBD1 (6 bases). The specimen was memory CD4+ T cells sorted from blood. Sample subset: CD45RA-negative fraction. DNA of the CDR3: TGTGCCAGCAGGCTATCAGGGGCGGGGCAGCCCCAGCATTTT. It specifies CASRLSGAGQPQHF.